This is a list of T cell receptor beta chains from one sample in a study of shared clonotypes between healthy human individuals. Libraries were prepared by immunoSEQ multiplex PCR; TCRdb keeps only in-frame clonotypes and omits some of them. In the table there are nearly 2 million clones, less than 95% of which are singletons. Sequencing was done on a sample of naive CD8+ T cells sorted from blood. These receptors were taken from a man younger than 35 in good health. Both conserved end residues are part of each CDR3. The D gene is left open where the match is weak. Clone size, where shown, is once, few, many, or a class for clones that have expanded.

cdr3_nt cdr3_aa clone_size j_call d_call v_call
TGTGCCAGCAGCCCCCAGGAGGGGGCGAACACCGGGGAGCTGTTTTTT CASSPQEGANTGELFF NA TRBJ2-2 NA TRBV13
TGCGCCAGCAGCCTAAAGTCTGGAGGATGGTACGAGCAGTACTTC CASSLKSGGWYEQYF NA TRBJ2-7 NA TRBV4-1
TGCGCCAGCAGCCAAGAATTCGTTGGAGACATGAACACTGAAGCTTTCTTT CASSQEFVGDMNTEAFF NA TRBJ1-1 NA TRBV4-3
TGTGCCATCAGTGAGTCTTCCTACGAGCAGTACTTC CAISESSYEQYF NA TRBJ2-7 NA TRBV10-3
TGTGCCAGCAGCCGCGTGGGGAGGCGGGGACAAGAGACCCAGTACTTC CASSRVGRRGQETQYF NA TRBJ2-5 NA TRBV27
TGTGCCAGTAGTATCTTTAGGGGCAATGAGCAGTTCTTC CASSIFRGNEQFF NA TRBJ2-1 NA TRBV19
TGTGCCAGCAGGGGGCCCCACTACGAGCAGTACTTC CASRGPHYEQYF NA TRBJ2-7 NA TRBV6-1
TGTGCCAGCAGCCCCCTCAGAGAGCAGTTCTTC CASSPLREQFF NA TRBJ2-1 NA TRBV9
TGTGCCAGCAGCCCAGACGGGATGGGGGCGGGAAATCAGCCCCAGCATTTT CASSPDGMGAGNQPQHF NA TRBJ1-5 NA TRBV7-8
TGCGCCAGCAGCTTGGCCGCGAGGGTTGACTACGAGCAGTACTTC CASSLAARVDYEQYF NA TRBJ2-7 NA TRBV5-1
TGTGCCACCAGCAGAGATGGGGAAGCGACTAATGAAAAACTGTTTTTT CATSRDGEATNEKLFF NA TRBJ1-4 NA TRBV15
TGTGCCTGGAGTTGGGTTGACAGGGTTATCGACGAGCAGTACTTC CAWSWVDRVIDEQYF NA TRBJ2-7 TRBD1 TRBV30
TGTGCCACCAGCAGAGATTACGAGACCCAGTACTTC CATSRDYETQYF NA TRBJ2-5 NA TRBV15
TGTGCCAGCAGTTTGACAGGGGCCTTAACTGAAGCTTTCTTT CASSLTGALTEAFF NA TRBJ1-1 TRBD1 TRBV27
TGCGCCAGCAGCCTGAGGGCGGGTAACGGGCTACCCCTCCACTTT CASSLRAGNGLPLHF NA TRBJ1-6 NA TRBV5-1
TGTGCCAGCAGTCGAACTAGGGACCTCCCTGAAGCTTTCTTT CASSRTRDLPEAFF once TRBJ1-1 NA TRBV28
TGCGCCAGCAGCCAAGGGAACGGACTAGCAGAGACCCAGTACTTC CASSQGNGLAETQYF NA TRBJ2-5 TRBD2 TRBV4-3
TGTGCCAGTAAAGGGCCCGATACCTACGAGCAGTACTTC CASKGPDTYEQYF NA TRBJ2-7 NA TRBV19
TGTGCCAGCAGGGGCTCTAAGCAGTTCTTC CASRGSKQFF NA TRBJ2-1 NA TRBV21-1
TGTGCCAGCAGTTTCTCCACGAGAGGCGCTGAAGCTTTCTTT CASSFSTRGAEAFF NA TRBJ1-1 NA TRBV27
TGTGCCAGCGGGGACCAGACAGGGGAAAGGAATGGCTACACCTTC CASGDQTGERNGYTF NA TRBJ1-2 TRBD1 TRBV5-6
TGTGCCAGCAGTTTTCTCAATCAGCCCCAGCATTTT CASSFLNQPQHF NA TRBJ1-5 NA TRBV6-6
TGCGCCAGCAGCTTGGGGACAGACGGAGTCTACGAGCAGTACTTC CASSLGTDGVYEQYF NA TRBJ2-7 NA TRBV5-1
TGCGCCAGCAGCTTGGACCTGACAGGGCGCTATGGCTACACCTTC CASSLDLTGRYGYTF NA TRBJ1-2 TRBD1 TRBV5-1
TGTGCCAGCAGTTACTCGTCAGGGGGCACTGAAGCTTTCTTT CASSYSSGGTEAFF NA TRBJ1-1 TRBD1 TRBV6-5
TGTGCCAGTAGTGCTGGGACTAGCGGGGGTCTCTCCTACAATGAGCAGTTCTTC CASSAGTSGGLSYNEQFF NA TRBJ2-1 TRBD2 TRBV19
TGTGCCAGCAGCTTAGGCAGGTCCTACGAGCAGTACTTC CASSLGRSYEQYF NA TRBJ2-7 NA TRBV7-6
TGTGCCAGCAGCTTCCAGCGGGCCGACGCGTATGGCTACACCTTC CASSFQRADAYGYTF once TRBJ1-2 NA TRBV13
TGTGCCTGCCTCGGTGTGGGGTACACTGAAGCTTTCTTT CACLGVGYTEAFF NA TRBJ1-1 NA TRBV19
TGTGCCAGCAGCCGTGGAGGCTACGAGCAGTACTTC CASSRGGYEQYF NA TRBJ2-7 NA TRBV27
TGTGCCAGCAGCCCTACAGAATCGGGGGACACTGAAGCTTTCTTT CASSPTESGDTEAFF NA TRBJ1-1 NA TRBV11-2
TGCACCAGCAGCCCGAGTAGGGAGCACAGTATACCATATAGCTCCTACAATGAGCAGTTCTTC CTSSPSREHSIPYSSYNEQFF NA TRBJ2-1 NA TRBV1
TGTGCCAGCAGTTTCCTGCACGGTAACACTGAAGCTTTCTTT CASSFLHGNTEAFF NA TRBJ1-1 NA TRBV28
TGTGCCAGCAGCTCAACCCTCGACAGTAAACTCCAAGAGACCCAGTACTTC CASSSTLDSKLQETQYF NA TRBJ2-5 NA TRBV7-3
TGTGCCAGCAGCTTAGAACAATATAATTCACCCCTCCACTTT CASSLEQYNSPLHF NA TRBJ1-6 NA TRBV7-9
TGTGCCAGTAGTATAGATCTCGAGACAGGGACCTACGAGCAGTACTTC CASSIDLETGTYEQYF once TRBJ2-7 TRBD1 TRBV19
TGTGCCACCCGGACAGGGGGGTTTGAAAAACTGTTTTTT CATRTGGFEKLFF NA TRBJ1-4 TRBD1 TRBV7-9
TGTGCCAGCAGCCCCCGGGGGCGGTTAGAGCAGTACTTC CASSPRGRLEQYF NA TRBJ2-7 NA TRBV7-9
TGTGCCAGCAGCTTAGCGGGACACGACGAGCAGTACTTC CASSLAGHDEQYF NA TRBJ2-7 NA TRBV7-9
TGTGCCAGCAGCTTAGGGGCTAGCGGCACAGATACGCAGTATTTT CASSLGASGTDTQYF NA TRBJ2-3 NA TRBV7-2
TGTGCCAGCAGCTTATTGGGGCTAGGACAGGAGCTTTTGGATGAGCAGTTCTTC CASSLLGLGQELLDEQFF NA TRBJ2-1 TRBD1 TRBV7-9
TGTGCCAGCAGTGAGACGGGGAGAACGAACACCGGGGAGCTGTTTTTT CASSETGRTNTGELFF once TRBJ2-2 NA TRBV6-1
TGTGCCAGCAGCTTTCCCTGGGGGCCAGAGACCCAGTACTTC CASSFPWGPETQYF NA TRBJ2-5 NA TRBV11-2
TGCAGTGCGGTAAGGGTCACTGAAGCTTTCTTT CSAVRVTEAFF NA TRBJ1-1 NA TRBV20-1
TGTGCCAGCAGTGGGGCCGGGACGGGCGAACCTGGGGCCAACGTCCTGACTTTC CASSGAGTGEPGANVLTF once TRBJ2-6 NA TRBV28
TGTGCCAGCAGCTTGGGGCTAGCGGGAGTCGGCGGGGAGCTGTTTTTT CASSLGLAGVGGELFF NA TRBJ2-2 TRBD2 TRBV5-4
TGTGCCAGCAGTGAGGACACTGAAGCTTTCTTT CASSEDTEAFF NA TRBJ1-1 NA TRBV6-1